The 30 T cell receptor beta chains below come from one sample, sequenced in a study of blood T cell repertoires in COVID-19. Here immunoSEQ multiplex PCR was the method, and the copy in TCRdb shows in-frame clones only, minus some. There are more than 200,000 clones in the sample; around 82% occur only once, and roughly 8.7% lies in the top ten. What was sequenced was peripheral blood. The source of these receptors is a man aged 40-50 years with active or convalescent COVID-19.

The chain carries TRBV6-5 and TRBJ1-1; a weak D match, TRBD1 (5 bases). The V gene lost 5 bases and the J gene lost 6 bases, with 13 bases spanning the gap. CDR3 length: 13 residues. Per the germline V gene, CDR1 is MNHEY and CDR2 is SVGAGI. CDR3 bases: TGTGCCAGCAGTATACAGGCTGGGTCTGAAGCTTTCTTT. Translation: CASSIQAGSEAFF.

This clone is a singleton in its sample. The rearrangement links TRBV14 to TRBJ2-3, with D uncertain. V was shortened by 1 base and J by 4 bases, with 12 bases between the two germline ends. Germline CDR1 SGHDN, CDR2 FVKESK. CDR3 length: 15 residues. The CDR3 nucleotides read TGTGCCAGCAGCCAAGGAGTAGCCACCCCAGATACGCAGTATTTT. It translates to CASSQGVATPDTQYF.

The J gene is TRBJ1-1, the V gene TRBV29-1; D ambiguous. V lost 7 bases to trimming and J lost 1 base, with 16 bases between them. The CDR3 totals 14 residues. From germline, CDR1 is SQVTM and CDR2 ANQGSEA. Written as DNA, the CDR3 is TGCAGCGCGGAAGGCGGCTTGGGGAACACTGAAGCTTTCTTT. Amino acid sequence: CSAEGGLGNTEAFF.

The genes are TRBV10-3 and TRBJ1-1; TRBD1 matches 9 bases. From germline, CDR1 is ENHRY and CDR2 SYGVKD. V lost 6 bases and J lost 4; bases outside the gene matches: 6. This CDR3 is 14 amino acids long. The CDR3 DNA reads as TGTGCCATCAGCCTGCAGACAGGGGGCACTGAAGCTTTCTTT. Protein product: CAISLQTGGTEAFF.

This clone was recorded only once. The V call is TRBV3-1 (or the pseudogene TRBV3-2), the J call TRBJ1-2; D remains ambiguous. This CDR3 has 16 residues. V was trimmed by 0 bases and J by 3 bases, leaving 14 bases between them. Germline V gene sequence: CDR1 LGHDT, CDR2 YNNKEL (reference sequence). The DNA of the CDR3 is TGTGCCAGCAGCCAAGAAGTTCGAGGCCCGTACTATGGCTACACCTTC. Its translation is CASSQEVRGPYYGYTF.

This chain uses TRBV24-1 with TRBJ2-3, with 7 bases identical to TRBD2. V lost 5 bases, J lost 0 bases, and 7 bases stayed unmatched. CDR3 length equals 16 residues. The germline V gene encodes CDR1 KGHDR and CDR2 SFDVKD. The CDR3 is CATSALGGESTDTQYF. Here the CDR3 DNA reads TGTGCCACCAGTGCCTTGGGAGGGGAGAGCACAGATACGCAGTATTTT.

The chain has TRBV29-1 and TRBJ1-1; D is unresolved. In germline, CDR1 is SQVTM, CDR2 ANQGSEA. V was trimmed by 4 bases and J by 0 bases, leaving 9 bases between them. CDR3 length equals 13 residues. CDR3 protein: CSVVNGLNTEAFF. CDR3 nucleotide sequence: TGCAGCGTTGTTAACGGTTTGAACACTGAAGCTTTCTTT.

CDR3 sequence (DNA): TGCGCCAGCACCCACGGGACAGGAGTAGGGGAGACCCAGTACTTC. Translation gives CASTHGTGVGETQYF. The chain employs TRBV5-1 and TRBJ2-5; 8 bases are shared with TRBD1. Germline V CDR1 and CDR2: SGHRS, YFSETQ. V trimming: 6 bases; J trimming: 5 bases; junction bases outside the gene matches: 12. This CDR3 contains 15 residues.

This clone was found once. J is TRBJ2-7 and V is TRBV5-6; 9 nucleotides align to TRBD1. Trimming removed 4 bases from V and 2 bases from J; junction bases left unmatched: 4. Per the germline V gene, CDR1 is SGHDT and CDR2 is YYEEEE. CDR3 length: 14 amino acids. CDR3 DNA sequence: TGTGCCAGCAGCCTGGGACAGGGCCCCTACGAGCAGTACTTC. This translates into CASSLGQGPYEQYF.

The chain uses TRBV7-9 and TRBJ2-7; D is undetermined. The germline V gene has CDR1 SEHNR and CDR2 FQNEAQ (reference sequence). This CDR3 comprises 14 residues. The ends were cut back, 2 bases at V and 0 bases at J, with 8 bases in the middle. The CDR3 region is CASSLYTDSYEQYF. CDR3 sequence (DNA): TGTGCCAGCAGCTTATATACAGACTCCTACGAGCAGTACTTC.

J is TRBJ2-1 and V is TRBV19; the D gene is possibly TRBD1 (5 bases). Germline CDR1 is LNHDA and CDR2 is SQIVND (reference sequence). Trimming cost V 6 bases and J 1 base, with 13 bases left between them. The CDR3 has 15 amino acids. CDR3 nucleotides: TGTGCCAGTAGGCCTCAGGGCTCGTCCTACAATGAGCAGTTCTTC. Protein sequence: CASRPQGSSYNEQFF.

The chain has TRBV18 and TRBJ2-3; 8 nucleotides match TRBD2. This CDR3 has 19 amino acids. Germline V gene data show CDR1 as KGHSH and CDR2 as LQKENI. V was pared by 6 bases and J by 2 bases, with 19 bases of the junction left unmatched. The CDR3 region is CASSRLGIAGSYFTDTQYF. CDR3 DNA sequence: TGTGCCAGCTCCCGCCTTGGGATAGCGGGGTCATACTTCACAGATACGCAGTATTTT.

J is TRBJ1-6 and V is TRBV5-6, with TRBD1 identical over 9 bases. The germline CDR1 and CDR2 sequences are SGHDT and YYEEEE. This CDR3 comprises 15 residues. V was pared by 4 bases and J by 13 bases, with 12 bases of the junction left unmatched. CDR3 nucleotides: TGTGCCAGCAGCCCGGATGGGACAGGGATAGGGCCCCTCCACTTT. This encodes CASSPDGTGIGPLHF.

The J gene is TRBJ1-1, the V gene TRBV19, with D unresolved. The CDR3 extends over 11 amino acids. Germline CDR1 and CDR2: LNHDA and SQIVND (reference sequence). Trimming removed 6 bases from V and 4 bases from J, with 6 bases in between. The CDR3 region is CASSTVTEAFF. CDR3 in DNA: TGTGCCAGTAGCACTGTCACTGAAGCTTTCTTT.

The rearrangement uses TRBV7-2 and TRBJ2-1; 9 bases fit TRBD2. V dropped 6 bases and J dropped 6; count of bases not matched to a gene: 9. The CDR3 loop spans 15 amino acids. The germline V gene encodes CDR1 SGHTA and CDR2 FQGNSA. Here the CDR3 reads CASRHAAGGVNEQFF. The CDR3 nucleotides are TGTGCCAGCAGGCATGCAGCGGGGGGAGTCAATGAGCAGTTCTTC.

The chain combines TRBV6-1 with TRBJ2-2; D gene ambiguous. The germline V gene encodes CDR1 MNHNS and CDR2 SASEGT. The CDR3 has 14 amino acids. Trimming stripped 2 bases from V and 3 bases from J, with 7 bases between. The CDR3 is CASSEWADTGELFF. The CDR3 nucleotides read TGTGCCAGCAGTGAATGGGCCGACACCGGGGAGCTGTTTTTT.

The genes are TRBV18 and TRBJ1-5; 9 positions agree with TRBD1. Germline CDR1 KGHSH, CDR2 LQKENI. V lost 2 bases and J lost 4; bases outside the gene matches: 3. The CDR3 spans 15 residues. The CDR3 bases are TGTGCCAGCTCACCAGGGACAGGGTGGAATCAGCCCCAGCATTTT. Its translation: CASSPGTGWNQPQHF.

The chain joins TRBV6-5 to TRBJ2-3; a weak D match, TRBD1 (5 bases). V was pared by 0 bases and J by 2 bases, with 9 bases between. This CDR3 comprises 15 residues. CDR1 is MNHEY and CDR2 is SVGAGI in the germline V gene. The CDR3 loop reads CASSYSQGTTDTQYF. CDR3 in DNA: TGTGCCAGCAGTTACTCTCAGGGAACCACAGATACGCAGTATTTT.

This sequence joins TRBV28 and TRBJ1-2; D remains ambiguous. The CDR3 extends over 12 amino acids. V gave up 6 bases and J gave up 8 bases, with 13 bases separating them. Germline CDR1 and CDR2: MDHEN and SYDVKM. The CDR3 sequence: CASSPGGEGYTF. In DNA form, the CDR3 reads TGTGCCAGCAGCCCCGGAGGAGAGGGCTACACCTTC.

CDR3 sequence (DNA): TGTGCCAGCAGCTTGACTAGCTCCGGCAATGAGCAGTTCTTC. Encoded protein: CASSLTSSGNEQFF. This chain connects TRBV11-3 to TRBJ2-1, with 7 bases that match TRBD2. Trimming took 3 bases from V and 6 from J; bases not matched to a gene: 5. Germline CDR1 is SGHNT and CDR2 is YENEEA. The CDR3 has 14 residues.

This chain uses TRBV11-1 with TRBJ2-5; TRBD1 agrees at 7 bases. Unmatched junction bases numbered 10, after V lost 4 bases and J lost 5 bases. The CDR3 length is 15 residues. From germline, CDR1 is SGHAT and CDR2 FQDESV (reference sequence). CDR3 DNA sequence: TGTGCCAGCAGCTCAAGACAGGGAGTAGGGGAGACCCAGTACTTC. Translation gives CASSSRQGVGETQYF.

CDR3 sequence (DNA): TGTGCCAGCAGCCCCGACAGGGGGAGGGCTGAAGCTTTCTTT. It specifies CASSPDRGRAEAFF. J is TRBJ1-1 and V is TRBV7-8, with 9 bases identical to TRBD1. The germline V gene has CDR1 SGHVS and CDR2 FQNEAQ. V lost 5 bases and J lost 6; bases outside the gene matches: 7. This CDR3 is 14 amino acids long.

The chain combines TRBV4-3 with TRBJ1-4, with 8 bases identical to TRBD1. This CDR3 is built from 15 residues. The ends lost 4 bases at V and 7 bases at J; junction bases unmatched: 8. CDR1 LGHNA and CDR2 YSLEER come from the germline V gene. CDR3: CASSPRQGSGEKLFF. The CDR3 DNA is TGCGCCAGCAGCCCTCGACAGGGGAGTGGTGAAAAACTGTTTTTT.

The chain employs TRBV11-2 and TRBJ1-2; tentative D call: TRBD1 (6 bases). Germline CDR1 reads SGHAT; CDR2 reads FQNNGV. The CDR3 has 11 residues. Trimming left V 8 bases short and J 8 bases short, with 12 bases between. CDR3 nucleotides: TGTGCCAGCTCGGGACACGGAGGCTACACCTTC. Translated, it gives CASSGHGGYTF.

The chain recombines TRBV11-2 with TRBJ1-2; possibly TRBD1 for D (6 bases). The CDR3 runs to 15 residues. Germline V gene lookup returns CDR1 SGHAT and CDR2 FQNNGV. Trimming took 5 bases from V and 8 from J, leaving 21 bases between them. The CDR3 reads CASSRGGFGGGGYTF. DNA for the CDR3: TGTGCCAGCAGCCGAGGGGGTTTCGGTGGGGGCGGCTACACCTTC. Full variable domain (outside the CDR3, taken from reference TRBV11-2 and TRBJ1-2): EAGVAQSPRYKIIEKRQSVAFWCNPISGHATLYWYQQILGQGPKLLIQFQNNGVVDDSQLPKDRFSAERLKGVDSTLKIQPAKLEDSAVYLCASSRGGFGGGGYTFGSGTRLTVV.

The chain is built from TRBV5-5 and TRBJ1-5; D is uncertain. Trimming cost V 1 base and J 7 bases, with 15 bases left between them. The CDR3 spans 15 residues. Per the germline V gene, CDR1 is SGHKS and CDR2 is YYEKEE (reference sequence). Here the CDR3 DNA reads TGTGCCAGCAGCTTGTCCGGCGGGATGAGCCAGCCCCAGCATTTT. Protein: CASSLSGGMSQPQHF.

A single count supports this clone. The chain uses TRBV12-5 and TRBJ1-5, with TRBD1 identical over 7 bases. This CDR3 spans 18 amino acids. The germline V gene encodes CDR1 LGHNT and CDR2 FRNRAP. V shed 6 bases, J shed 1 base, and the junction held 15 bases outside the gene matches. Written as DNA, the CDR3 is TGTGCTAGTGGCTATACCCCAGGGGACAGTATAAGCAATCAGCCCCAGCATTTT. Translated: CASGYTPGDSISNQPQHF. Full variable domain (outside the CDR3, taken from reference TRBV12-5 and TRBJ1-5): DARVTQTPRHKVTEMGQEVTMRCQPILGHNTVFWYRQTMMQGLELLAYFRNRAPLDDSGMPKDRFSAEMPDATLATLKIQPSEPRDSAVYFCASGYTPGDSISNQPQHFGDGTRLSIL.

The V gene is TRBV28, the J gene TRBJ1-4, with D hard to call. This CDR3 is 13 amino acids long. From germline, CDR1 is MDHEN and CDR2 SYDVKM. V lost 6 bases and J lost 8, with 13 bases in between. The chain's CDR3 is CASRTAVEEKLFF. CDR3 in DNA: TGTGCCAGCAGGACGGCGGTAGAGGAAAAACTGTTTTTT.

V gene TRBV6-6 combines with J gene TRBJ2-7, with 10 bases that match TRBD2. The V and J ends lost 6 bases and 0 bases, in that order; junction bases with no gene match: 20. Germline V gene data show CDR1 as MNHNY and CDR2 as SVGAGI (reference sequence). CDR3 length: 20 residues. The CDR3 region has the DNA TGTGCCAGCAGCCCAAGCACTCCTAAACCTGGGACTAGCGCCTCCTACGAGCAGTACTTC. The encoded protein is CASSPSTPKPGTSASYEQYF.

The chain employs TRBV5-1 and TRBJ2-3; no firm D call. The CDR3 is 14 residues long. V lost 5 bases to trimming and J lost 0 bases, with 10 bases between them. Germline loops: CDR1 SGHRS, CDR2 YFSETQ. CDR3 sequence reads: CASSVFPSTDTQYF. The DNA for the CDR3 is TGCGCCAGCAGTGTATTCCCTAGCACAGATACGCAGTATTTT.